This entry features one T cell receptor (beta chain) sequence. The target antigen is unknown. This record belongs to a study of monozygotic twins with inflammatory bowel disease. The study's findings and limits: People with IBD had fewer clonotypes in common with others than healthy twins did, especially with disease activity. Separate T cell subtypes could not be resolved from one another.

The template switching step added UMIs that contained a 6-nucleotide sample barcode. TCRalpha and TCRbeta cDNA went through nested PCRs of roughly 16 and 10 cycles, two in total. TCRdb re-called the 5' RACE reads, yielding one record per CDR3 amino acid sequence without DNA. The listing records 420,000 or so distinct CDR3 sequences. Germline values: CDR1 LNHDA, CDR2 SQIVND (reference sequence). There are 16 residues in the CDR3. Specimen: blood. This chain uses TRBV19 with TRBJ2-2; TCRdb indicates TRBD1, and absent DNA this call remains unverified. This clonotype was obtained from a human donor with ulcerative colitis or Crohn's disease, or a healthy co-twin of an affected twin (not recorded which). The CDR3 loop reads CASSITGTGYTGELFF.